This T cell receptor (beta chain) was recovered during a study of cytomegalovirus exposure and HLA in healthy donors. The study ran its PCR with 60 Vbeta and 13 Jbeta primers. Here immunoSEQ multiplex PCR was the method, and the copy in TCRdb shows in-frame clones only, minus some. Here the sample spans more than 200,000 clones, 60% to 80% being singletons. The receptor was isolated from a male donor in good health and CMV-seronegative. The sequenced material came from PBMCs.

DNA for the CDR3: TGTGCCAGCAGTTACTCTCCGGACAGGGGTTATGAAAAACTGTTTTTT. Amino acid sequence: CASSYSPDRGYEKLFF. The chain recombines TRBV6-5 with TRBJ1-4, with 9 nucleotides matching TRBD1. Germline V gene data show CDR1 as MNHEY and CDR2 as SVGAGI. J was trimmed by 6 bases and V by 0 bases; bases with no gene match: 5. The CDR3 is 16 residues long.